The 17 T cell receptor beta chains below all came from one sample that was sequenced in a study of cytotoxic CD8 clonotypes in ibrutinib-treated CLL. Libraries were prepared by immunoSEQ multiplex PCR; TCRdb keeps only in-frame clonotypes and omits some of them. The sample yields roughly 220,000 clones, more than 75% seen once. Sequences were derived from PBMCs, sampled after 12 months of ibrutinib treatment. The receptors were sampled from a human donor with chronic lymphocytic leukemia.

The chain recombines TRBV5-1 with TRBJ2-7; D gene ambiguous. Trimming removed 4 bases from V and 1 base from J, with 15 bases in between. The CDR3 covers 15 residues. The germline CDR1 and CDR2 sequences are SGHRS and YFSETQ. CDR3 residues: CASSPGGAQSYEQYF. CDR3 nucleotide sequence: TGCGCCAGCAGCCCGGGCGGCGCCCAATCCTACGAGCAGTACTTC.

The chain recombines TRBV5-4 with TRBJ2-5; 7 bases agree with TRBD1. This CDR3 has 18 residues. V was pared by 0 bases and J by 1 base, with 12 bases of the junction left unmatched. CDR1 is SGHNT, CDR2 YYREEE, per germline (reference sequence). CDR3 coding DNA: TGTGCCAGCAGCTTGGTAGGCTATTGGGACAGCCTCCAAGAGACCCAGTACTTC. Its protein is CASSLVGYWDSLQETQYF. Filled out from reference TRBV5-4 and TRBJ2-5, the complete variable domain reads ETGVTQSPTHLIKTRGQQVTLRCSSQSGHNTVSWYQQALGQGPQFIFQYYREEENGRGNFPPRFSGLQFPNYSSELNVNALELDDSALYLCASSLVGYWDSLQETQYFGPGTRLLVL.

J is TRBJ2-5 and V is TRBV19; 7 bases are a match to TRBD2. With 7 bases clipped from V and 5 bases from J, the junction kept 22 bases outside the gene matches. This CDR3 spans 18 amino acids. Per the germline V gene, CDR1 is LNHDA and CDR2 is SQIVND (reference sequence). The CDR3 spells CASKPRGTPRASEETQYF. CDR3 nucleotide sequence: TGTGCCAGTAAACCGCGGGGGACCCCGAGGGCTAGCGAGGAGACCCAGTACTTC.

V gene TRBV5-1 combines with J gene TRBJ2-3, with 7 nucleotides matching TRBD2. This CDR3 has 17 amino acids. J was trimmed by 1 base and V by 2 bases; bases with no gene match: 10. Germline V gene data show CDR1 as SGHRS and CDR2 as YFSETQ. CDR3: CASSFQGGSGGTDTQYF. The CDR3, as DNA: TGCGCCAGCAGCTTCCAAGGTGGGAGCGGGGGCACAGATACGCAGTATTTT.

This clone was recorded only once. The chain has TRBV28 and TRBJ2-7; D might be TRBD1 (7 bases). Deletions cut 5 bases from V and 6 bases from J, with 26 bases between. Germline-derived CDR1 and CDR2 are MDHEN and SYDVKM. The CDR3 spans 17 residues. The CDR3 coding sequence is TGTGCCAGCAGTCCGGCGGATGGAGCAGGGGGGTATGGCGAGCAGTACTTC. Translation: CASSPADGAGGYGEQYF.

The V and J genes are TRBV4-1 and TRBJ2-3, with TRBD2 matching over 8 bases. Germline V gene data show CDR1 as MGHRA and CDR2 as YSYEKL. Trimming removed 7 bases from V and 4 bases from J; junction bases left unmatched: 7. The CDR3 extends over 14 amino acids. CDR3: CASKPSGSADTQYF. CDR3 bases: TGCGCCAGCAAGCCGAGCGGGAGCGCAGATACGCAGTATTTT.

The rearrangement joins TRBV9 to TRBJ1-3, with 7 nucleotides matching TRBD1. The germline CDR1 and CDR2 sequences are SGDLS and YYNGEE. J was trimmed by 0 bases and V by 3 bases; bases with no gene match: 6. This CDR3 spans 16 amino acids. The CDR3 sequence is CASSAGQLNSGNTIYF. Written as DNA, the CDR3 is TGTGCCAGCAGCGCGGGACAGCTAAACTCTGGAAACACCATATATTTT.

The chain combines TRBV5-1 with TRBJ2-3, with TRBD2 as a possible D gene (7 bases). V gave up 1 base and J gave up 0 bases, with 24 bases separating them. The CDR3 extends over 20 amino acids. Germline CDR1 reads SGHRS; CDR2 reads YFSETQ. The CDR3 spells CASSLSRGGAAGRSTDTQYF. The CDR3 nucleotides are TGCGCCAGCAGCTTGTCCAGGGGAGGGGCAGCGGGGAGGAGCACAGATACGCAGTATTTT.

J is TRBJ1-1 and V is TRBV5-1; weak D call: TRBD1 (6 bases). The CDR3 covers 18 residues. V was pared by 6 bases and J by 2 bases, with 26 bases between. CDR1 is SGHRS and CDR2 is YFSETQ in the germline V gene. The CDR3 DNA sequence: TGCGCCAGCACCTTATCCTTACAGGGAGGCGTAAGTAACACTGAAGCTTTCTTT. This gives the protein CASTLSLQGGVSNTEAFF.

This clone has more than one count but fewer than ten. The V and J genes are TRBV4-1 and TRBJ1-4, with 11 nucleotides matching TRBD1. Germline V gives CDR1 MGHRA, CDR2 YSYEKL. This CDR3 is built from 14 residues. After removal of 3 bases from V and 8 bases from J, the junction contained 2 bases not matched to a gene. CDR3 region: CASSQGQGGEKLFF. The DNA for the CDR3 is TGCGCCAGCAGCCAGGGACAGGGGGGGGAAAAACTGTTTTTT.

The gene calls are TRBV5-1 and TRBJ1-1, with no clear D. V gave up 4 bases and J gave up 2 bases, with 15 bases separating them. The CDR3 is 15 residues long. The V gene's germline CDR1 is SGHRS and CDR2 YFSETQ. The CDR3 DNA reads TGCGCCAGCAGCCCCATATTAGGGTTTAACACTGAAGCTTTCTTT. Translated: CASSPILGFNTEAFF.

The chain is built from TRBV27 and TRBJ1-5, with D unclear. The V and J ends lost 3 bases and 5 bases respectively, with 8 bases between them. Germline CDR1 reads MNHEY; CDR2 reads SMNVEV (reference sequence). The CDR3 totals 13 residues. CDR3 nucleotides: TGTGCCAGCAGTTTTTTCGTGGATCAGCCCCAGCATTTT. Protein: CASSFFVDQPQHF.

The CDR3 protein is CASSTPGRDYGYTF. For the CDR3, the DNA is TGTGCCAGCAGCACGCCGGGCCGCGACTATGGCTACACCTTC. The chain employs TRBV9 and TRBJ1-2; no reliable D call. Trimming left V 4 bases short and J 3 bases short, with 13 bases between. This CDR3 has 14 amino acids. Looked up from germline, CDR1 is SGDLS and CDR2 is YYNGEE.

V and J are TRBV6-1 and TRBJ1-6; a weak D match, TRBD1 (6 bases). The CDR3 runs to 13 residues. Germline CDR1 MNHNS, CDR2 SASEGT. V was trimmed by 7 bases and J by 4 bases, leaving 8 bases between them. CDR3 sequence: CASTGQYNSPLHF. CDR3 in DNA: TGTGCCAGCACCGGACAGTATAATTCACCCCTCCACTTT.

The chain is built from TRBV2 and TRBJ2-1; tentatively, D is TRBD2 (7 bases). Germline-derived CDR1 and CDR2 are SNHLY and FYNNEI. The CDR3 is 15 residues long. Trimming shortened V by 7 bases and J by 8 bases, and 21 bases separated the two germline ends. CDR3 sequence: CASTERLAGGDEQFF. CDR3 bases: TGTGCCAGCACCGAAAGACTAGCTGGGGGCGATGAGCAGTTCTTC.

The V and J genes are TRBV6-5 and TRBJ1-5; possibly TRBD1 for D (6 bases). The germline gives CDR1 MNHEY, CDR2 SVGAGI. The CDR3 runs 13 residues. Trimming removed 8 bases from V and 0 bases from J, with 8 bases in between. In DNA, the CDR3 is TGTGCCAGCGGGACAAATAGCAATCAGCCCCAGCATTTT. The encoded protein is CASGTNSNQPQHF.

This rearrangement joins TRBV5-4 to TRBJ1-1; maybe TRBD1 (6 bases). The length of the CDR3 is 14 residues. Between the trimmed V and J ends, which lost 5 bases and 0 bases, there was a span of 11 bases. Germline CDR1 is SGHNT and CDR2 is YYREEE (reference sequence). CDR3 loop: CASSSRGMNTEAFF. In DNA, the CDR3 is TGTGCCAGCAGTTCCAGGGGAATGAACACTGAAGCTTTCTTT.